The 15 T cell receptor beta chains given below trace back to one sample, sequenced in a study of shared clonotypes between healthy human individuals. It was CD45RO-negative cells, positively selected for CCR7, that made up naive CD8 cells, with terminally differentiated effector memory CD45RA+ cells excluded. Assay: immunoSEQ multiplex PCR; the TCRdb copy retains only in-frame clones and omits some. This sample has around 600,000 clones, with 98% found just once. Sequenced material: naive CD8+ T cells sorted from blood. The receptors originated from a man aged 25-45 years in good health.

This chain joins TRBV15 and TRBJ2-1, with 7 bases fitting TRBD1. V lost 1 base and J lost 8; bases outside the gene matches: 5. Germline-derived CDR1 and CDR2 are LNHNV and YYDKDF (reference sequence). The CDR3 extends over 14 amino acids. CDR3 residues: CATSRATGSDEQFF. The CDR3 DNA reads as TGTGCCACCAGCAGAGCGACAGGGAGCGATGAGCAGTTCTTC.

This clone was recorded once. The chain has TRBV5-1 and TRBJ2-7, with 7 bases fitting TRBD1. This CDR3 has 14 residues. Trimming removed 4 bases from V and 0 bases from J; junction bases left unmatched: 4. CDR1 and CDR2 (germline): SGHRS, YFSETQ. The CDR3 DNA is TGCGCCAGCAGCCCATGGGACAGCTCCTACGAGCAGTACTTC. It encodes CASSPWDSSYEQYF.

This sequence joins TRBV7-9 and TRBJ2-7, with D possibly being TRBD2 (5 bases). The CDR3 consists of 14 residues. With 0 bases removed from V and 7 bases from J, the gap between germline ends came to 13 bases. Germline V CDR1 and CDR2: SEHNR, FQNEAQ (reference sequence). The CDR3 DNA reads TGTGCCAGCAGCTTAGCATCCTTAGGAGGAGAGCAGTACTTC. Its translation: CASSLASLGGEQYF.

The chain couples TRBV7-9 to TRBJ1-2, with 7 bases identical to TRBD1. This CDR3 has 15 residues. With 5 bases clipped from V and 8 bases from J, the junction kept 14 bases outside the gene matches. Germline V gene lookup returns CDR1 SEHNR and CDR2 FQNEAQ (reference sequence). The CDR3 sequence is CASSGRSRGIGGYTF. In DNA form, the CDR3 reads TGTGCCAGCAGCGGGAGATCCAGGGGGATTGGCGGCTACACCTTC.

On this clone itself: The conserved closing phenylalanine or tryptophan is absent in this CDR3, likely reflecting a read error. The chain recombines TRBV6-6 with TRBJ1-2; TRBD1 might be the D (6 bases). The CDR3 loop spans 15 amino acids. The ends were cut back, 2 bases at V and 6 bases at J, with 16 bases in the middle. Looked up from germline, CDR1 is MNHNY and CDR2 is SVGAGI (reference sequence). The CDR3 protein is CASSYPTDRGDGYTL. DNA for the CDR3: TGTGCCAGCAGTTACCCTACGGACAGAGGAGATGGCTACACCCTC.

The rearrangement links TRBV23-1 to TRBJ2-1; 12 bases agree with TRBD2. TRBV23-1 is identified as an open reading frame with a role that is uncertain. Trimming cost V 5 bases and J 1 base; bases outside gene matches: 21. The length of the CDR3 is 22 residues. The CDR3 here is CASSTWTSGTSGSTASYNEQFF. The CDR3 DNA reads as TGCGCCAGCAGTACCTGGACTAGCGGGACGTCCGGTTCGACCGCTTCCTACAATGAGCAGTTCTTC.

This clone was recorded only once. For the CDR3, the DNA is TGTGCCAGCAGCGCCCGCTCCGTTGAGCAGTTCTTC. It codes for CASSARSVEQFF. J is TRBJ2-1 and V is TRBV7-2; D call uncertain. Looked up from germline, CDR1 is SGHTA and CDR2 is FQGNSA. V lost 5 bases and J 9 bases, leaving 11 bases between the germline ends. This CDR3 has 12 amino acids.

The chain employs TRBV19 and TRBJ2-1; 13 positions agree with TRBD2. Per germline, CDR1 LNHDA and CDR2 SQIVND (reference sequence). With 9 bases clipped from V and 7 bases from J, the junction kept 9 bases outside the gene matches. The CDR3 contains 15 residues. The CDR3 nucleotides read TGTGCCAGCACAGGACTAGCGGGAGACTGGAATGAGCAGTTCTTC. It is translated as CASTGLAGDWNEQFF.

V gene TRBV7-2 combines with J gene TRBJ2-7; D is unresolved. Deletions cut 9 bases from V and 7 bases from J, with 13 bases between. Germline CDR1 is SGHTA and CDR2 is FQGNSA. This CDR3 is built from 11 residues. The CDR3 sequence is CARKESREQYF. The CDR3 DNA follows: TGTGCCAGGAAGGAGTCGCGGGAGCAGTACTTC.

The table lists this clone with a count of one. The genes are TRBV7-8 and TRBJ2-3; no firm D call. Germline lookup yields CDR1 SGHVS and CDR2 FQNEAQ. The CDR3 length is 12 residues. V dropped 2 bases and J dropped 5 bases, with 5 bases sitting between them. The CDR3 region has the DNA TGTGCCAGCAGCTTACCTCTAGATACGCAGTATTTT. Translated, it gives CASSLPLDTQYF.

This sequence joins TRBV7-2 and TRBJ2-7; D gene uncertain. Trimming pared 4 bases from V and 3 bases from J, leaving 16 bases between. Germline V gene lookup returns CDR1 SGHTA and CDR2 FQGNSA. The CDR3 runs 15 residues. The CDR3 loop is CASSYFVGPLYEQYF. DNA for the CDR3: TGTGCCAGCAGCTACTTCGTGGGCCCTCTCTACGAGCAGTACTTC.

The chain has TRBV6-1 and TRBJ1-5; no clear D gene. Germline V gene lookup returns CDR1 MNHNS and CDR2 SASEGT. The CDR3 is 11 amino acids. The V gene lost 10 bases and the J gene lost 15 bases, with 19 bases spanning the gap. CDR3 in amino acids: CATNGLIERHF. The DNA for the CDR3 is TGTGCCACCAACGGTTTGATAGAGCGGCATTTT.

The CDR3 sequence: CASSSEIAGGDTGELFF. DNA of the CDR3: TGTGCCAGCAGTTCCGAGATAGCGGGAGGGGACACCGGGGAGCTGTTTTTT. This rearrangement joins TRBV2 to TRBJ2-2, with TRBD2 identical over 11 bases. V was pared by 5 bases and J by 3 bases, with 8 bases of the junction left unmatched. This CDR3 comprises 17 residues. The germline V gene has CDR1 SNHLY and CDR2 FYNNEI. Using reference TRBV2 and TRBJ2-2 for the parts outside the CDR3, the full variable domain is EPEVTQTPSHQVTQMGQEVILRCVPISNHLYFYWYRQILGQKVEFLVSFYNNEISEKSEIFDDQFSVERPDGSNFTLKIRSTKLEDSAMYFCASSSEIAGGDTGELFFGEGSRLTVL.

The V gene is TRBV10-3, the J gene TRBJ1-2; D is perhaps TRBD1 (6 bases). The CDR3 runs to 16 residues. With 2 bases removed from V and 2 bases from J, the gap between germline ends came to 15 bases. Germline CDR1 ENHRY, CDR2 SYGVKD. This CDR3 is CAISEAKTGLNYGYTF. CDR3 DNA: TGTGCCATCAGTGAGGCAAAAACAGGGTTGAACTATGGCTACACCTTC.

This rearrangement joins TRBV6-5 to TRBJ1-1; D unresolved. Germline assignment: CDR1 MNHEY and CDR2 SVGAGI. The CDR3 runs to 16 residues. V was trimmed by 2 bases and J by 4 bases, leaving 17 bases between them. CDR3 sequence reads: CASSYPSRGPVTEAFF. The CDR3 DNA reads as TGTGCCAGCAGTTACCCCTCCCGGGGTCCGGTCACTGAAGCTTTCTTT.